A selection of T cell receptor beta chains follows, all from one sample in a study of T cells after posttransplantation cyclophosphamide. Some clones are missing from TCRdb's copy, which holds only in-frame ones; the method was immunoSEQ multiplex PCR. This sample has some 37,000 clones, each found more than once. The sequenced sample was PBMCs. The receptors were gathered from a girl aged 5-17 years in good health, CMV-negative, and a related stem cell transplant donor. Both conserved end residues are part of each CDR3. A D gene is named only where the DNA matches it firmly. Only some rows state a clone size, as once, few, many or a class for expanded clones.

v_gene: TRBV5-6; abundance: NA; j_gene: TRBJ2-5; d_gene: TRBD1; CDR3nt: TGTGCCAGCAGCTTACAGGGGGCTTGGGAGACCCAGTACTTC; CDR3aa: CASSLQGAWETQYF
v_gene: TRBV4-1; abundance: many; j_gene: TRBJ2-7; d_gene: NA; CDR3nt: TGCGCCAGCAGCCAAGAGGTGGCCGGGAGTTATGGACGCGAGCAGTACTTC; CDR3aa: CASSQEVAGSYGREQYF
v_gene: TRBV6-5; abundance: many; j_gene: TRBJ1-1; d_gene: NA; CDR3nt: TGTGCCAGCAGTCCCGGGAGGTGGGGCACTGAAGCTTTCTTT; CDR3aa: CASSPGRWGTEAFF
v_gene: TRBV7-9; abundance: NA; j_gene: TRBJ2-1; d_gene: TRBD2; CDR3nt: TGTGCCAGTCCCGGGACTAGCGGGGGATACTACAATGAGCAGTTCTTC; CDR3aa: CASPGTSGGYYNEQFF
v_gene: TRBV6-5; abundance: many; j_gene: TRBJ2-7; d_gene: TRBD1; CDR3nt: TGTGCCAGCAGAGAAAAGGGACAGGGTATTGGCGAGCAGTACTTC; CDR3aa: CASREKGQGIGEQYF
v_gene: TRBV9; abundance: many; j_gene: TRBJ1-3; d_gene: TRBD1; CDR3nt: TGTGCCAGCAGCGTAACCCCCCAGGGGACAGGGTCTGGAAACACCATATATTTT; CDR3aa: CASSVTPQGTGSGNTIYF
v_gene: TRBV19; abundance: many; j_gene: TRBJ2-2; d_gene: NA; CDR3nt: TGTGCCAGCCGAGAGAGGGCAGGGGCGAACACCGGGGAGCTGTTTTTT; CDR3aa: CASRERAGANTGELFF
v_gene: TRBV30; abundance: many; j_gene: TRBJ1-3; d_gene: TRBD1; CDR3nt: TGTGCCTGGACAGGGGGCTCAGGAAACACCATATATTTT; CDR3aa: CAWTGGSGNTIYF
v_gene: TRBV4-1; abundance: NA; j_gene: TRBJ1-5; d_gene: NA; CDR3nt: TGCGCCAGCAGCCAAGGAGAGGGGATCGGGAGCAATCAGCCCCAACATTTT; CDR3aa: CASSQGEGIGSNQPQHF
v_gene: TRBV19; abundance: many; j_gene: TRBJ1-1; d_gene: NA; CDR3nt: TGTGCCAGTAGTATTCTCGCAGGCCGGCAGGACACTGAAGCTTTCTTT; CDR3aa: CASSILAGRQDTEAFF
v_gene: TRBV10-3; abundance: NA; j_gene: TRBJ2-7; d_gene: TRBD1; CDR3nt: TGTGCCATCAGTGAGTCGATGTGGCAGGGGGCGAGCGAGCAGTACTTC; CDR3aa: CAISESMWQGASEQYF
v_gene: TRBV4-1; abundance: many; j_gene: TRBJ1-2; d_gene: TRBD1; CDR3nt: TGCGCCAGCAGCCACCTAGGACAGGGTAGGGATGGCTACACCTTC; CDR3aa: CASSHLGQGRDGYTF
v_gene: TRBV28; abundance: NA; j_gene: TRBJ2-3; d_gene: TRBD2; CDR3nt: TGTGCCAGCAGTCTAGGACTAGCGGGCCCCACAGATACGCAGTATTTT; CDR3aa: CASSLGLAGPTDTQYF
v_gene: TRBV20-1; abundance: NA; j_gene: TRBJ2-5; d_gene: NA; CDR3nt: TGCAGTGCAAACAGGGAGGAGACCCAGTACTTC; CDR3aa: CSANREETQYF
v_gene: TRBV28; abundance: NA; j_gene: TRBJ1-1; d_gene: NA; CDR3nt: TGTGCCAGCAATTCCTTACATGCAGGCTACCGGAACACTGAAGCTTTCTTT; CDR3aa: CASNSLHAGYRNTEAFF
v_gene: TRBV19; abundance: few; j_gene: TRBJ2-7; d_gene: TRBD1; CDR3nt: TGTGCCAGTAGTAGGACAGGGGGCCCCTACGAGCAGTACTTC; CDR3aa: CASSRTGGPYEQYF
v_gene: TRBV30; abundance: NA; j_gene: TRBJ1-2; d_gene: TRBD1; CDR3nt: TGTGCCCGCAGCCGACCGGGACAGGACTATGGCTACACCTTC; CDR3aa: CARSRPGQDYGYTF
v_gene: TRBV11-2; abundance: many; j_gene: TRBJ2-3; d_gene: TRBD1; CDR3nt: TGTGCCAGCAGCCTTACCGGGACAGCCTGCTATTTT; CDR3aa: CASSLTGTACYF